These 15 T cell receptor beta chains were all obtained from the same sample, sequenced in a study of OX40 agonist ivuxolimab in advanced cancers. Sequenced by immunoSEQ multiplex PCR; TCRdb stores in-frame clones only, minus some. The sample yields 74,000 or so clones, roughly 86% seen once. Source: CD4+ or CD8+ T cells sorted from blood, taken in a trial of the OX40 agonist ivuxolimab. The receptors here all came from an adult with an advanced solid tumor such as melanoma, head and neck, liver or kidney cancer.

The chain carries TRBV6-6 and TRBJ1-2, with D maybe TRBD1 (5 bases). Trimming took off 6 bases at V and 1 base at J, with 12 bases between the two ends. The CDR3 spans 14 residues. The germline V gene encodes CDR1 MNHNY and CDR2 SVGAGI (reference sequence). Here the CDR3 reads CASSISRGNYGYTF. In DNA, the CDR3 is TGTGCCAGCAGCATATCTAGGGGTAACTATGGCTACACCTTC.

The V gene is TRBV6-5, the J gene TRBJ2-3; D is perhaps TRBD2 (6 bases). Germline values: CDR1 MNHEY, CDR2 SVGAGI. V gave up 7 bases and J gave up 5 bases, with 16 bases separating them. The CDR3 sequence is 14 residues long. The CDR3 protein is CASNPAGRGDTQYF. The CDR3, as DNA: TGTGCCAGCAATCCCGCAGGGCGGGGAGATACGCAGTATTTT.

V is TRBV2 and J is TRBJ2-1; 8 nucleotides agree with TRBD2. Trimming cost V 2 bases and J 4 bases; bases outside gene matches: 1. From germline, CDR1 is SNHLY and CDR2 FYNNEI. The CDR3 contains 14 residues. This CDR3 reads CASSEREGYNEQFF. CDR3 nucleotide sequence: TGTGCCAGCAGTGAACGGGAGGGGTACAATGAGCAGTTCTTC.

This clone has just one count. The V gene is TRBV11-2, the J gene TRBJ1-1; no reliable D call. The V end was cut by 1 base, the J end by 8 bases, with 14 bases between. This CDR3 comprises 14 residues. Germline CDR1 SGHAT, CDR2 FQNNGV. The CDR3 loop reads CASSLVRGRLEAFF. The DNA of the CDR3 is TGTGCCAGCAGCTTAGTCCGCGGGCGGTTGGAAGCTTTCTTT. Full variable domain (rest looked up from reference TRBV11-2 and TRBJ1-1): EAGVAQSPRYKIIEKRQSVAFWCNPISGHATLYWYQQILGQGPKLLIQFQNNGVVDDSQLPKDRFSAERLKGVDSTLKIQPAKLEDSAVYLCASSLVRGRLEAFFGQGTRLTVV.

The gene calls are TRBV6-1 and TRBJ1-1; 7 bases are a match to TRBD1. V lost 2 bases, J lost 4 bases, and 7 bases stayed unmatched. CDR1 is MNHNS and CDR2 is SASEGT in the germline V gene. The CDR3 has 15 amino acids. This CDR3 reads CASSEIGGRSTEAFF. CDR3 DNA: TGTGCCAGCAGTGAAATAGGGGGCCGAAGCACTGAAGCTTTCTTT.

V is TRBV5-1 and J is TRBJ2-2, with D uncertain. This CDR3 comprises 12 residues. The germline V gene encodes CDR1 SGHRS and CDR2 YFSETQ. Trimming took off 6 bases at V and 7 bases at J, with 10 bases between the two ends. The CDR3 loop is CASITRNGELFF. The CDR3 DNA is TGCGCCAGCATTACGAGGAACGGGGAGCTGTTTTTT.

This clone is a singleton in its sample. V gene TRBV11-3 combines with J gene TRBJ1-1; a weak D match, TRBD1 (6 bases). The CDR3 extends over 14 amino acids. Germline-derived CDR1 and CDR2 are SGHNT and YENEEA. Deletions cut 4 bases from V and 5 bases from J, with 14 bases between. CDR3 in DNA: TGTGCCAGCAGCTCGACAGGTCGAACAACTGAAGCTTTCTTT. This codes for CASSSTGRTTEAFF. The full variable domain, completed using reference TRBV11-3 and TRBJ1-1, is EAGVVQSPRYKIIEKKQPVAFWCNPISGHNTLYWYLQNLGQGPELLIRYENEEAVDDSQLPKDRFSAERLKGVDSTLKIQPAELGDSAVYLCASSSTGRTTEAFFGQGTRLTVV.

V and J are TRBV7-2 and TRBJ1-6, with D perhaps TRBD1 (6 bases). V dropped 6 bases and J dropped 12 bases, with 18 bases sitting between them. The CDR3 has 14 amino acids. CDR1 is SGHTA, CDR2 FQGNSA, per germline. The CDR3 coding sequence is TGTGCCAGCAGAAAACAGGGAGGGGGAGGACCCCTCCACTTT. This sequence encodes CASRKQGGGGPLHF.

V usage is TRBV27 and J usage is TRBJ1-1; possibly TRBD1 for D (5 bases). The CDR3 consists of 13 residues. Germline V gene data show CDR1 as MNHEY and CDR2 as SMNVEV (reference sequence). Trimming took 8 bases from V and 4 from J, leaving 14 bases between them. The CDR3 sequence: CASADTFRTEAFF. The CDR3 DNA reads as TGTGCCAGCGCGGACACCTTCCGCACTGAAGCTTTCTTT.

V and J are TRBV6-5 and TRBJ2-3; 12 nucleotides line up with TRBD1. Germline CDR1 is MNHEY and CDR2 is SVGAGI. CDR3 length equals 15 residues. With 2 bases clipped from V and 5 bases from J, the junction kept 2 bases outside the gene matches. This CDR3 is CASSYRDRGQDTQYF. CDR3 bases: TGTGCCAGCAGTTACCGGGACAGGGGGCAAGATACGCAGTATTTT.

This chain joins TRBV5-4 and TRBJ1-6; D unresolved. Trimming pared 2 bases from V and 1 base from J, leaving 7 bases between. Germline V gene lookup returns CDR1 SGHNT and CDR2 YYREEE (reference sequence). The CDR3 totals 15 residues. The CDR3 nucleotides read TGTGCCAGCAGCTTAACGGTTTCCTATAATTCACCCCTCCACTTT. It yields the protein CASSLTVSYNSPLHF. Variable domain in full (rest from reference TRBV5-4 and TRBJ1-6): ETGVTQSPTHLIKTRGQQVTLRCSSQSGHNTVSWYQQALGQGPQFIFQYYREEENGRGNFPPRFSGLQFPNYSSELNVNALELDDSALYLCASSLTVSYNSPLHFGNGTRLTVT.

The rearrangement joins TRBV18 to TRBJ2-7, with D perhaps TRBD1 or TRBD2 (6 bases each). With 0 bases removed from V and 0 bases from J, the gap between germline ends came to 9 bases. CDR3 length: 15 residues. Germline CDR1 reads KGHSH; CDR2 reads LQKENI. CDR3 sequence reads: CASSPPGGSSYEQYF. DNA for the CDR3: TGTGCCAGCTCACCACCAGGGGGGAGCTCCTACGAGCAGTACTTC.

V usage is TRBV6-5 and J usage is TRBJ1-2, with TRBD1 matching over 10 bases. The V gene end was trimmed by 6 bases and the J gene end by 10 bases; junction bases not matched to a gene: 8. Looked up from germline, CDR1 is MNHEY and CDR2 is SVGAGI. The CDR3 runs to 13 residues. The CDR3 DNA is TGTGCCAGCAGGACAGGGGGCTTTGATGACTACACCTTC. Protein: CASRTGGFDDYTF.

The rearrangement links TRBV6-1 to TRBJ1-1; TRBD1 agrees at 8 bases. CDR1 is MNHNS, CDR2 SASEGT, per germline. After removal of 0 bases from V and 4 bases from J, the junction contained 4 bases not matched to a gene. The CDR3 sequence is 15 residues long. CDR3 amino acids: CASSEAQGAGTEAFF. The CDR3 DNA is TGTGCCAGCAGTGAAGCCCAGGGGGCAGGCACTGAAGCTTTCTTT.

The chain links TRBV11-3 to TRBJ2-2; no reliable D call. Germline loops: CDR1 SGHNT, CDR2 YENEEA. This CDR3 has 12 amino acids. V was clipped by 2 bases and J by 8 bases, with 6 bases between them. CDR3 sequence reads: CASSLKGGELFF. In DNA form, the CDR3 reads TGTGCCAGCAGCTTAAAGGGTGGGGAGCTGTTTTTT.